This record concerns one T cell receptor (beta chain) sequence. What it binds is not known. The data belong to a study of cytomegalovirus exposure and HLA in healthy donors. As for the study in general: Among the 398 genotyped donors, over 70% were placed in the Caucasian-associated ancestry cluster. Study observations and caveats: Earlier results showed most TCR beta V segments being productive about 87% or about 30% of the time. Later work found that TCR association rates differed between HLA loci; DRB1 had the most and HLA-C the fewest. Rare TCR sequences predominated, though certain public TCRs were found in many donors.

Amplification used 60 Vbeta primers and 13 Jbeta primers. Some clones are missing from TCRdb's copy, which holds only in-frame ones; the method was immunoSEQ multiplex PCR. The table has roughly 140,000 clones, about four fifths seen once; the top ten hold approximately 6%. The CDR3 covers 16 residues. Germline lookup yields CDR1 MNHNY and CDR2 SVGAGI (reference sequence). The ends lost 6 bases at V and 3 bases at J; junction bases unmatched: 13. The sample taken for sequencing was PBMCs. This TCR was recovered from a man aged 25-45 years in good health and CMV-seropositive. The chain joins TRBV6-6 to TRBJ1-1, with 7 nucleotides matching TRBD1. This chain's CDR3 is CASSSRQGEAYTEAFF. Here the CDR3 DNA reads TGTGCCAGCAGCAGCCGACAGGGCGAGGCGTACACTGAAGCTTTCTTT.